The clone carrying this TCR beta chain has only one observation. These data originate in a study of blood T cell repertoires in COVID-19. Looking at the study overall: Spain, Italy and the United States supplied samples that represented acute and convalescent COVID-19. In each case, the material was cDNA or gDNA derived from T cells, B-cell-depleted T cells, or PBMCs.

As processed by the authors: Reference gene primer amplification gave nucleated cell count estimates. Assay: immunoSEQ multiplex PCR; the TCRdb copy retains only in-frame clones and omits some. The V and J calls and clone size come from that table; D and trimming were worked out from the DNA. Among more than 200,000 clones, around 86% were seen once, and the ten largest hold 9.5% to 13%. CDR3 length: 19 amino acids. V was cut by 0 bases and J by 4 bases, with 22 bases left in between. Input material: peripheral blood. This chain joins TRBV23-1 and TRBJ1-5; tentatively, D is TRBD1 (6 bases). TRBV23-1 is classed as an ORF, of uncertain function. The TCR sequence derives from a woman in her forties or fifties with COVID-19, enrolled during active disease. The CDR3 sequence: CASSQSLTPHRADNQPQHF. Here the CDR3 DNA reads TGCGCCAGCAGTCAATCGCTAACCCCCCACAGGGCCGATAATCAGCCCCAGCATTTT.